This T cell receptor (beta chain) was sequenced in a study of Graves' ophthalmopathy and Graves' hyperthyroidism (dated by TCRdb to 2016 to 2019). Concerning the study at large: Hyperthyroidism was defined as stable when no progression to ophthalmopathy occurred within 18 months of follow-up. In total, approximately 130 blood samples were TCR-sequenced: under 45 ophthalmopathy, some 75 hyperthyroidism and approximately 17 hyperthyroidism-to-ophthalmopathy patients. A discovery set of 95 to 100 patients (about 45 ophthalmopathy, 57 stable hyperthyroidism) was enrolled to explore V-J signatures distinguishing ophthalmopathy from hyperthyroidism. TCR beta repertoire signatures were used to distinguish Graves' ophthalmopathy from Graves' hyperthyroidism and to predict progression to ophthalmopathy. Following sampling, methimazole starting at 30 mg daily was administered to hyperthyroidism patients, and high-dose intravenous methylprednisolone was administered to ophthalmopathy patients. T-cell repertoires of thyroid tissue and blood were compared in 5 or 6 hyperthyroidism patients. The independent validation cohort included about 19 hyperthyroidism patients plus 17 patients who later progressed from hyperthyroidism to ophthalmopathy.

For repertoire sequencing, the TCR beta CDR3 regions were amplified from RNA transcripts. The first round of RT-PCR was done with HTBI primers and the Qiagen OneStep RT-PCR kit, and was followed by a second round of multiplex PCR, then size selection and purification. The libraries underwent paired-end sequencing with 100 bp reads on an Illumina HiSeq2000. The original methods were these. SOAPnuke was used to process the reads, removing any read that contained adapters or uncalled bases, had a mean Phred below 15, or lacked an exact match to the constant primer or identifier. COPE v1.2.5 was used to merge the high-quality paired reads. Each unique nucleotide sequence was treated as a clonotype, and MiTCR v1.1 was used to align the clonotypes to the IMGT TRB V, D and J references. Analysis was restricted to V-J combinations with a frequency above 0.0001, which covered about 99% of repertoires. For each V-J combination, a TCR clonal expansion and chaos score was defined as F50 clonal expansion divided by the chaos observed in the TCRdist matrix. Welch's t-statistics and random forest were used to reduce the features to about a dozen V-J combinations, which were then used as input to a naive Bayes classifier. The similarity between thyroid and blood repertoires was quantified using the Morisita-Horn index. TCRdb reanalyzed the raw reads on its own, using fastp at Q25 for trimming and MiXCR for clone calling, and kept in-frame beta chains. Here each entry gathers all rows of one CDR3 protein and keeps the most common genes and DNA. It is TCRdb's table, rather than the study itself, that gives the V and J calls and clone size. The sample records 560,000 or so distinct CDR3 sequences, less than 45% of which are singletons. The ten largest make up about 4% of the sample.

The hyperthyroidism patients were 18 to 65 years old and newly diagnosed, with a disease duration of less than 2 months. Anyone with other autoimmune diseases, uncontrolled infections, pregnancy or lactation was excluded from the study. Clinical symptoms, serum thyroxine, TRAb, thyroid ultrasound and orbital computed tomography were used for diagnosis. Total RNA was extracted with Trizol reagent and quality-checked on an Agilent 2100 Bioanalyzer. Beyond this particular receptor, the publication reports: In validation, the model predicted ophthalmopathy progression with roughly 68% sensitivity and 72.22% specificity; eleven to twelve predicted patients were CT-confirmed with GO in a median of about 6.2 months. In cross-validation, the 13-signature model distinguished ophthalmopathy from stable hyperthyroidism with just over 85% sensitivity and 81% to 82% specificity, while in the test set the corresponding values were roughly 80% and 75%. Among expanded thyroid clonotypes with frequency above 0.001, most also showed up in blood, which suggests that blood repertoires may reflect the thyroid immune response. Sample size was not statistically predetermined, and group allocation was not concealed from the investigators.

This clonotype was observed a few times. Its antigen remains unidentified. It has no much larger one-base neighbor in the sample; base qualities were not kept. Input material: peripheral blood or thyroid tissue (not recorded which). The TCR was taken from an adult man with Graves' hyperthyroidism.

The DNA sequence follows: TGCGCCAGCAGCTGGCTGAAGGGTGACGGCTATGGCTACACCTTC. Its translation is CASSWLKGDGYGYTF. The chain uses TRBV5-1 and TRBJ1-2; no D segment can be confidently identified. V gives up 3 bases and J gives up 4 bases, and the segment between their germline ends measures 16 bases. The germline V gene specifies SGHRS as CDR1 and YFSETQ as CDR2. The CDR3 spans 15 residues, from the cysteine through the phenylalanine. Only the CDR3 DNA stays, 45 bases, in frame from base 1.